This is a list of T cell receptor beta chains from one sample in a study of blood T cell repertoires in COVID-19. TCRdb's copy holds only in-frame clones and misses some; the assay was immunoSEQ multiplex PCR. This sample has about 100,000 clones, with 80% found just once. Input material: peripheral blood. Every receptor here comes from a woman in her 70s with acute or convalescent COVID-19. Each CDR3 is given with its conserved first and last residue. The order of the fields is D gene, clone size, V gene, J gene, CDR3 DNA, CDR3 protein. The D gene is left open where the match is weak. Expanded clones get a size class; other rows say once, few or many, or leave the size out.

NA,NA,TRBV5-1,TRBJ1-6,TGCGCCAGCAGCGTAAATTCGGAGACGGCCCTCCACTTT,CASSVNSETALHF
NA,NA,TRBV4-3,TRBJ1-6,TGCGCCAGCAGCCCCCGAGGCAATTCCTATAATTCACCCCTCCACTTT,CASSPRGNSYNSPLHF
NA,NA,TRBV6-1,TRBJ1-2,TGTGCCAGCAGTGAAGCGTCGAACCGGGTTGGCTACACCTTC,CASSEASNRVGYTF
NA,NA,TRBV2,TRBJ2-1,TGTGCCAGCAGTGAAAGGACGGACAGCTATGAGCAGTTCTTC,CASSERTDSYEQFF
TRBD2,NA,TRBV5-1,TRBJ2-1,TGCGCCAGCAGCTTCCCATTGCCTACTAGCGGGGGAATGGGAAGCTCCTACAATGAGCAGTTCTTC,CASSFPLPTSGGMGSSYNEQFF
NA,NA,TRBV29-1,TRBJ2-1,TGCAGCTCACGACAGAACAATGAGCAGTTCTTC,CSSRQNNEQFF
TRBD1,NA,TRBV6-4,TRBJ2-1,TGTGCCAGCAGTGAGGACAGGGACAATGAGCAGTTCTTC,CASSEDRDNEQFF
NA,NA,TRBV12-3/TRBV12-4,TRBJ1-4,TGTGCCAGCAGCTACGGGGGGAAACTGTTTTTT,CASSYGGKLFF
NA,NA,TRBV5-1,TRBJ1-1,TGCGCCAGCAGCTCCGGGGGTCAGATCGGCACTGAAGCTTTCTTT,CASSSGGQIGTEAFF
NA,NA,TRBV5-1,TRBJ2-1,TGCGCCAGCAGCTTGGTTGGTAGCGACCACTACAATGAGCAGTTCTTC,CASSLVGSDHYNEQFF
NA,NA,TRBV29-1,TRBJ1-2,TGCAGCGTTGACGGCAGGGTGGTTGGGGGCTACACCTTC,CSVDGRVVGGYTF
NA,NA,TRBV15,TRBJ2-1,TGTGCCACCAGCAGAGGTGCCCGACAGGCCTTCTTC,CATSRGARQAFF
NA,few,TRBV12-3/TRBV12-4,TRBJ2-2,TGTGCCAGCAGTTTGATCGGGGTCGGGGAGCTGTTTTTT,CASSLIGVGELFF
NA,NA,TRBV19,TRBJ1-1,TGTGCCAGTAGCAGGAACACTGAAGCTTTCTTT,CASSRNTEAFF
TRBD1,NA,TRBV3-1/TRBV3-2,TRBJ2-4,TGTGCCAGCAGCCAAGAGACAGGGGGCGAGGGCAAAAACATTCAGTACTTC,CASSQETGGEGKNIQYF
TRBD1,NA,TRBV28,TRBJ1-5,TGTGCCAGCAGGTCCGGGACAGGGATTCAGCCCCAGCATTTT,CASRSGTGIQPQHF
TRBD2,NA,TRBV4-1,TRBJ2-3,TGCGCCAGCAGCTTGTCGACTAGCGGGGGGGGAAGCACAGATACGCAGTATTTT,CASSLSTSGGGSTDTQYF
TRBD1,NA,TRBV19,TRBJ2-6,TGTGCCAGCCAGTATCAGACAGGGTCCTTAGGGGCCAACGTCCTGACTTTC,CASQYQTGSLGANVLTF
TRBD1,few,TRBV3-1/TRBV3-2,TRBJ1-2,TGTGCCAGCAGCCAAGATCCTACAGGGGTATATGGCTACACCTTC,CASSQDPTGVYGYTF
TRBD2,NA,TRBV24-1,TRBJ2-3,TGTGCCACCAGTGGACTAGCGGGGGACCACACAGATACGCAGTATTTT,CATSGLAGDHTDTQYF
NA,few,TRBV6-5,TRBJ1-3,TGTGCCAGCCGGCGGGATGGGCCTGGAAACACCATATATTTT,CASRRDGPGNTIYF
NA,NA,TRBV9,TRBJ1-3,TGTGCCAGCAGCGTAACCCCGGGGAGCTCTGGAAACACCATATATTTT,CASSVTPGSSGNTIYF
NA,NA,TRBV6-5,TRBJ2-7,TGTGCCAGCAGCCGGTCGGGTGCGTACGAGCAGTACTTC,CASSRSGAYEQYF
NA,NA,TRBV7-2,TRBJ2-7,TGTGCCAGCAGCATCCAGGGTTACGAGCAGTACTTC,CASSIQGYEQYF
NA,NA,TRBV5-1,TRBJ2-3,TGCGCCAGCAGCTTGCTGGACTCGAGGGGCACAGATACGCAGTATTTT,CASSLLDSRGTDTQYF
TRBD1,NA,TRBV4-1,TRBJ1-1,TGCGCCAGCAGCCAAGATACGGAGGGACAGTGGCTTTTTCTGGAAGCTTTCTTT,CASSQDTEGQWLFLEAFF
NA,NA,TRBV9,TRBJ1-6,TGTGCCAGCAGCGTCAGGGTCTTCGGATCACCCCTCCACTTT,CASSVRVFGSPLHF
NA,NA,TRBV5-1,TRBJ2-3,TGCGCCAGCAGCTTGGGGCGGGGGCTGAGCACAGATACGCAGTATTTT,CASSLGRGLSTDTQYF
NA,NA,TRBV5-4,TRBJ1-4,TGTGCCAGCAGCTTGGCCGGAGGGTTAGAAGAAAAACTGTTTTTT,CASSLAGGLEEKLFF
TRBD1,NA,TRBV15,TRBJ1-2,TGTGCCACCAGCAGAGACTCAGGGGGCTATGGCTACACCTTC,CATSRDSGGYGYTF
NA,once,TRBV19,TRBJ1-1,TGTGCCAGTAGTCCCTCACTCATGACTGAAGCTTTCTTT,CASSPSLMTEAFF
NA,NA,TRBV2,TRBJ2-1,TGTGCCAGCAGCCCACAGTTCTTC,CASSPQFF
NA,few,TRBV23-1,TRBJ1-3,TGCGCCAGCAGTCAAGCAGGTCGTGGTCTAGGAAACACCATATATTTT,CASSQAGRGLGNTIYF
NA,NA,TRBV7-3,TRBJ2-6,TGTGCCAGCAGTCCAGGCTCTGGGGCCAACGTCCTGACTTTC,CASSPGSGANVLTF
NA,NA,TRBV7-8,TRBJ1-6,TGTGCCAGCAGCTTGAACGTCCAGGGGAATTCACCCCTCCACTTT,CASSLNVQGNSPLHF
NA,once,TRBV5-5,TRBJ1-2,TGTGCCAGCAGCGCCACGCCGACGGGGGTGGGGGGCTACACCTTC,CASSATPTGVGGYTF
NA,NA,TRBV7-8,TRBJ1-2,TGTGCCAGCAGCGATGGCCTTAACTATGGCTACACCTTC,CASSDGLNYGYTF
TRBD1,NA,TRBV6-1,TRBJ1-5,TGTGCCAGCAGTGACCCGGGACAGTCCTATAGCAATCAGCCCCAGCATTTT,CASSDPGQSYSNQPQHF
TRBD1,NA,TRBV3-1/TRBV3-2,TRBJ1-2,TGTGCCAGCGAGGGGACAGGGGTTAGTGGCTACACCTTC,CASEGTGVSGYTF
TRBD2,NA,TRBV6-2/TRBV6-3,TRBJ2-1,TGTGCCAGCAGTCCCGAACTCCCTAGCGGGAGCAACAATGAGCAGTTCTTC,CASSPELPSGSNNEQFF
TRBD2,NA,TRBV5-1,TRBJ2-5,TGCGCCAGCAGGGGCACTAGCGGGCAAGAGACCCAGTACTTC,CASRGTSGQETQYF
TRBD1,once,TRBV28,TRBJ1-1,TGTGCCAGCAGTTTATTTCTCGACAGGGAGAACACTGAAGCTTTCTTT,CASSLFLDRENTEAFF
NA,NA,TRBV18,TRBJ1-1,TGTGCCAGCTCACCGGGGTCGGGGGGGAGGACTGAAGCTTTCTTT,CASSPGSGGRTEAFF
TRBD1,many,TRBV30,TRBJ1-2,TGTGCCTGGACTCAGACAGGGGGGAACTATGGCTACACCTTC,CAWTQTGGNYGYTF
TRBD2,NA,TRBV4-1,TRBJ2-2,TGCGCCAGCAGCCAAGAAAGAAGGGCGGGGGGCTCCACCGGGGAGCTGTTTTTT,CASSQERRAGGSTGELFF
TRBD1,NA,TRBV28,TRBJ2-3,TGTGCCAGCAGTGACCAGGGACAGGGGGCGAGGGCAGCAGATACGCAGTATTTT,CASSDQGQGARAADTQYF
TRBD1,NA,TRBV5-6,TRBJ1-5,TGTGCCAGCACCCAACAGGGGGCGAATCAGCCCCAGCATTTT,CASTQQGANQPQHF
NA,NA,TRBV20-1,TRBJ2-5,TGCAGTGCTAGATCCGTGACCCAGTACTTC,CSARSVTQYF
NA,NA,TRBV7-9,TRBJ2-7,TGTGCCAGCAGCGGGGGGGCACAGGGTTACTACGAGCAGTACTTC,CASSGGAQGYYEQYF
NA,NA,TRBV18,TRBJ2-6,TGTGCCAGCTCACCTCTTCTAAAGAGCTCTGGGGCCAACGTCCTGACTTTC,CASSPLLKSSGANVLTF
TRBD1,NA,TRBV10-2,TRBJ1-5,TGCGCCAGCAGATTAGACAGGGTGCAGCCCCAGCATTTT,CASRLDRVQPQHF
NA,NA,TRBV7-9,TRBJ2-3,TGTGCCAGCGGAAGGGGCCCAGATACGCAGTATTTT,CASGRGPDTQYF
TRBD1,NA,TRBV28,TRBJ1-1,TGTGCCAGCTATCCCTTAGACAGGGCGAGGGGTCGGACTGAAGCTTTCTTT,CASYPLDRARGRTEAFF
NA,NA,TRBV5-1,TRBJ1-5,TGCGCCAGCTCCGCGGCGGGGAGCTGGCCCCAGCATTTT,CASSAAGSWPQHF
TRBD1,NA,TRBV29-1,TRBJ1-1,TGCAGCGTTCCCGCGAGACAGGGAAGCACTGAAGCTTTCTTT,CSVPARQGSTEAFF
TRBD1,NA,TRBV18,TRBJ2-1,TGTGCCAGCTCCCGCGGGACAGGGGGCGCGGCGTCCTACAATGAGCAGTTCTTC,CASSRGTGGAASYNEQFF
TRBD2,NA,TRBV9,TRBJ2-3,TGTGCCAGCAGCGTCGATCCGGGGGGGCTGGATACGCAGTATTTT,CASSVDPGGLDTQYF
NA,NA,TRBV5-5,TRBJ1-2,TGTGCCAGCAGCTCCGGGACAACTAACTATGGCTACACCTTC,CASSSGTTNYGYTF